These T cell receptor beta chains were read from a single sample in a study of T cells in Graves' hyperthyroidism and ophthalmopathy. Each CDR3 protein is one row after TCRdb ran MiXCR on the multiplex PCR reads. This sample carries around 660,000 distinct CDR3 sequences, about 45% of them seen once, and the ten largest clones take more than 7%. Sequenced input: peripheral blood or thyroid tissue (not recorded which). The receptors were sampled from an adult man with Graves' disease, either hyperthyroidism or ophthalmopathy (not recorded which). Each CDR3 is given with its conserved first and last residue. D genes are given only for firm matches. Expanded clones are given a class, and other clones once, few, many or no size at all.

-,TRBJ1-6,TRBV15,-,CATSRGGAGSPLHF,TGTGCCACCAGCAGAGGGGGGGCTGGATCACCCCTCCACTTT
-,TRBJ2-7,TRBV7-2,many,CASSKASGHRREQYF,TGTGCCAGCAGCAAAGCCTCGGGACACCGCCGCGAGCAGTACTTC
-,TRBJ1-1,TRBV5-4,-,CASSPWQNTEAFF,TGTGCCAGCAGCCCTTGGCAGAACACTGAAGCTTTCTTT
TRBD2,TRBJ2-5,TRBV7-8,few,CASSLGLAGGRQETQYF,TGTGCCAGCAGCTTGGGACTAGCGGGGGGGAGACAAGAGACCCAGTACTTC
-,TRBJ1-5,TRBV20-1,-,CSAREQVFSNQPQHF,TGCAGTGCTAGAGAACAGGTTTTTAGCAATCAGCCCCAGCATTTT
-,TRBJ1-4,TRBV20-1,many,CSARHQTNEKLFF,TGCAGTGCTAGACATCAGACTAATGAAAAACTGTTTTTT
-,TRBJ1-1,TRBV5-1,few,CASSFDPSNTEAFF,TGCGCCAGCAGCTTCGACCCCTCGAACACTGAAGCTTTCTTT
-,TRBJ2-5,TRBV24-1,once,CATRGQGTVKTQYF,TGTGCCACCCGGGGCCAGGGGACTGTGAAGACCCAGTACTTC
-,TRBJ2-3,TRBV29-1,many,CSVADGVGDTQYF,TGCAGCGTCGCTGATGGGGTCGGAGATACGCAGTATTTT
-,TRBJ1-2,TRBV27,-,CASSLGPGSGYTF,TGTGCCAGCAGTTTAGGTCCGGGTAGTGGCTACACCTTC
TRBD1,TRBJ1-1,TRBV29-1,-,CSVGLTGGTEAFF,TGCAGCGTCGGACTGACAGGGGGCACTGAAGCTTTCTTT
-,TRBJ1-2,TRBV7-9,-,CASSLLQDGYGYTF,TGTGCCAGCAGCTTATTGCAGGATGGCTATGGCTACACCTTC
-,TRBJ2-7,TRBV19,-,CASSLTLTGLSYEQYF,TGTGCCAGTAGTCTCACCCTGACAGGACTCTCCTACGAGCAGTACTTC
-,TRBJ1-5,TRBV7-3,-,CAGSLGWGQPQHF,TGTGCCGGCAGCTTAGGATGGGGTCAGCCCCAGCATTTT
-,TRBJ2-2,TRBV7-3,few,CASSFLDAKTGELFF,TGTGCCAGCAGCTTCCTAGATGCCAAAACCGGGGAGCTGTTTTTT
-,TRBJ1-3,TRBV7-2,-,CASTPPGAYSGNTIYF,TGTGCCAGCACCCCACCAGGGGCGTACTCTGGAAACACCATATATTTT
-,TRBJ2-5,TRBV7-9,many,CASSAAGRQETQYF,TGTGCCAGCAGCGCCGCCGGGCGGCAAGAGACCCAGTACTTC
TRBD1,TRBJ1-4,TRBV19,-,CASRTIDRGRNDEKLFF,TGTGCCAGTAGAACAATCGACAGGGGTCGAAACGATGAAAAACTGTTTTTT
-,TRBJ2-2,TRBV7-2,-,CASRFFRELFF,TGTGCCAGCAGATTTTTCCGGGAGCTGTTTTTT
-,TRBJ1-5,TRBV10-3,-,CASSETGGVVSSTQHF,TGTGCCAGCAGTGAGACAGGAGGGGTGGTTTCATCGACCCAGCATTTT
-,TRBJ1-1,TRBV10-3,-,CASSANGNTEAFF,TGTGCCAGCAGTGCAAACGGGAACACTGAAGCTTTCTTT
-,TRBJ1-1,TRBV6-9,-,CASSPSAGRNTEAFF,TGTGCCAGCAGTCCTTCGGCAGGGCGTAACACTGAAGCTTTCTTT
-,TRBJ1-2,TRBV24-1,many,CATSDQTGRDYGYTF,TGTGCCACCAGTGATCAGACCGGGCGAGACTATGGCTACACCTTC
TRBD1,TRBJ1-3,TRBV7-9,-,CAGSSNTLDRSGNTIYF,TGTGCCGGCAGCTCAAATACCTTGGACAGGTCTGGAAACACCATATATTTT
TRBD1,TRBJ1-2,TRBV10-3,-,CAISLWDRGNGYTF,TGTGCCATCAGTTTATGGGACAGGGGTAATGGCTACACCTTC
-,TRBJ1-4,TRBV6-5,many,CASSDRPNEKLFF,TGTGCCAGCAGTGACAGGCCCAATGAAAAACTGTTTTTT
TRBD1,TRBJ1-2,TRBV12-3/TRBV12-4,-,CASSLGGTGYYGYTF,TGTGCCAGCAGTTTAGGGGGGACAGGATACTATGGCTACACCTTC
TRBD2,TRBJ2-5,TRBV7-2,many,CASSFIASGGAEQETQYF,TGTGCCAGCAGCTTTATCGCGAGCGGGGGGGCAGAACAAGAGACCCAGTACTTC
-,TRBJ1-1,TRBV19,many,CASSIGGNTEAFF,TGTGCCAGCAGCATTGGGGGAAACACTGAAGCTTTCTTT
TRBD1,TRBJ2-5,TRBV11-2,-,CASSLMAGGAGAETQYF,TGTGCCAGCAGCTTAATGGCAGGGGGCGCCGGGGCGGAGACCCAGTACTTC
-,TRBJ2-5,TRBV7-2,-,CASSSQILETPYF,TGTGCCAGCAGCTCGCAGATCCTGGAGACCCCGTACTTC
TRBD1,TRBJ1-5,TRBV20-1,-,CSAEQGFGNQPQHF,TGCAGTGCTGAACAGGGGTTCGGCAATCAGCCCCAGCATTTT
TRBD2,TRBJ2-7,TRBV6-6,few,CASTSGTYEQYF,TGTGCCAGCACTAGCGGGACATACGAGCAGTACTTC
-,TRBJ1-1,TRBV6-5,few,CASRKTGMNTEAFF,TGTGCCAGCAGAAAGACAGGCATGAACACTGAAGCTTTCTTT
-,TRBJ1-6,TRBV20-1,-,CSARDFKTLQGGSPLHF,TGCAGTGCTAGAGATTTTAAAACGTTACAGGGTGGTTCACCCCTCCACTTT
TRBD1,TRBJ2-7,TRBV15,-,CATSADRSSYEQYF,TGTGCCACCAGTGCGGACAGGAGCTCCTACGAGCAGTACTTC
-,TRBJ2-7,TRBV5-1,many,CASSLESSYEQYF,TGTGCCAGCAGCTTAGAGAGCTCCTACGAGCAGTACTTC
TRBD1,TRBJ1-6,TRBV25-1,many,CASSATDRGKNSPLHF,TGTGCCAGCAGCGCCACGGACAGGGGCAAGAATTCACCCCTCCACTTT
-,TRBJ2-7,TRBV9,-,CASSVGGDHSYEQYF,TGTGCCAGCAGCGTAGGGGGCGATCACTCCTACGAGCAGTACTTC
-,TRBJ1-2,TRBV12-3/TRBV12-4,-,CASRTEGYGYTF,TGTGCCAGCAGAACAGAGGGCTATGGCTACACCTTC
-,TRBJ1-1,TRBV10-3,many,CAVKGMSTEAFF,TGTGCCGTAAAGGGGATGTCCACTGAAGCTTTCTTT
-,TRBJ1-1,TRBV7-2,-,CASSLVSGRMNTEAFF,TGTGCCAGCAGCTTAGTTTCGGGCCGCATGAACACTGAAGCTTTCTTT
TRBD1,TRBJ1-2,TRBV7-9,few,CASSQAGGADGYTF,TGTGCCAGCAGCCAAGCAGGGGGCGCGGATGGCTACACCTTC
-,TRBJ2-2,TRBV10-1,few,CASSGEGAGELFF,TGCGCCAGCAGCGGTGAGGGGGCCGGGGAGCTGTTTTTT
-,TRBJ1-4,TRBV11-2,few,CASRQLGLNEEKLFF,TGTGCCAGCAGGCAACTCGGGCTTAATGAAGAAAAACTGTTTTTT
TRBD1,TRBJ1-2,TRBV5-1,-,CATKAAGTANYGYTF,TGCGCCACCAAAGCCGCGGGGACAGCTAACTATGGCTACACCTTC
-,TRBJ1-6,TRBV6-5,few,CASAYGGQGSPLHF,TGTGCCAGCGCCTACGGGGGGCAAGGTTCACCCCTCCACTTT
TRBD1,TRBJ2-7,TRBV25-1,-,CARDGEGAGEQYF,TGTGCTAGAGATGGCGAGGGGGCCGGCGAGCAGTACTTC